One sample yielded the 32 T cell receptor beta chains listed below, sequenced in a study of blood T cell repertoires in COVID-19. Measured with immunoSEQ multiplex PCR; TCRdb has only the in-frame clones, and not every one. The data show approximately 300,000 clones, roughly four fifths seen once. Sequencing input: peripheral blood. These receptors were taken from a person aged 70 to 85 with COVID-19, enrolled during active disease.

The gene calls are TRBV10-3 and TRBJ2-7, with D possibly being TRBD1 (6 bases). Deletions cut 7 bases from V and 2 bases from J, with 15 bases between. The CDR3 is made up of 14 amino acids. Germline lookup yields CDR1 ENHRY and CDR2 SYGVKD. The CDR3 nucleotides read TGTGCCATCAAGCCGGCTGGGGGCACCTACGAGCAGTACTTC. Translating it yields CAIKPAGGTYEQYF.

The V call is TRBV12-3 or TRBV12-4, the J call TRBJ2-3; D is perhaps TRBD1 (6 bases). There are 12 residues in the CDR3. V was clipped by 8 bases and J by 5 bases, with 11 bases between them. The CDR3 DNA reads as TGTGCCAGCCAGGGGATGGGAGATACGCAGTATTTT. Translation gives CASQGMGDTQYF.

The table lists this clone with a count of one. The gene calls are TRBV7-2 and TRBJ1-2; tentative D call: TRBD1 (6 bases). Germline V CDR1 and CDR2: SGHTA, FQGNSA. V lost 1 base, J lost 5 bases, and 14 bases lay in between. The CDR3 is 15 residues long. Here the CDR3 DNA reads TGTGCCAGCAGCTTAGACAGGGTGTTGTTGTATGGCTACACCTTC. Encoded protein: CASSLDRVLLYGYTF.

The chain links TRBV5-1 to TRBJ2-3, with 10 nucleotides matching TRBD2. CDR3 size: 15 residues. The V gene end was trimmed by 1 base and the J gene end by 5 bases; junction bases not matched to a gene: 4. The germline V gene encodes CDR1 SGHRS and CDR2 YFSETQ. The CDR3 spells CASSLSGGAVDTQYF. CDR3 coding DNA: TGCGCCAGCAGCTTGAGCGGGGGGGCCGTAGATACGCAGTATTTT. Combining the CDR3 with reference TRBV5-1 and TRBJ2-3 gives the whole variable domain KAGVTQTPRYLIKTRGQQVTLSCSPISGHRSVSWYQQTPGQGLQFLFEYFSETQRNKGNFPGRFSGRQFSNSRSEMNVSTLELGDSALYLCASSLSGGAVDTQYFGPGTRLTVL.

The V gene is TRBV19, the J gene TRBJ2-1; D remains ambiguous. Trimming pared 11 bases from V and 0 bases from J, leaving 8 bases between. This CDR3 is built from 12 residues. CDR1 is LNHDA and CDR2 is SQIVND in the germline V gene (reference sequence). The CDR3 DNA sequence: TGTGCCGCAGGAAGCTCCTACAATGAGCAGTTCTTC. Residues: CAAGSSYNEQFF.

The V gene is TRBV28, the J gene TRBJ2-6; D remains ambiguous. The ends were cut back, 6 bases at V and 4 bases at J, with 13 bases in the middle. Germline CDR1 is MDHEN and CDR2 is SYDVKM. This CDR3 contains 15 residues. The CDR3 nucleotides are TGTGCCAGCAGGGGCTATGACCTCGGGGCCAACGTCCTGACTTTC. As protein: CASRGYDLGANVLTF.

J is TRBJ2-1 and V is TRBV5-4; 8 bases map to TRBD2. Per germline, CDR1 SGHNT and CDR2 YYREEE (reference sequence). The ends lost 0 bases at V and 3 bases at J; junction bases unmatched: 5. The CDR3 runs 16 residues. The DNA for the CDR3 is TGTGCCAGCAGCTTGGGTCTAGCGGGCTTCTACAATGAGCAGTTCTTC. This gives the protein CASSLGLAGFYNEQFF.

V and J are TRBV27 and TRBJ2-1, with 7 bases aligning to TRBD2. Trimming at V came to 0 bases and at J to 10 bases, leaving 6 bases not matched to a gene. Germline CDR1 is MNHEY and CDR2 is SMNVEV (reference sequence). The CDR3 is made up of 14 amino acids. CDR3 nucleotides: TGTGCCAGCAGTTTATCGTGGCGGGGGATCGAGCAGTTCTTC. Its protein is CASSLSWRGIEQFF.

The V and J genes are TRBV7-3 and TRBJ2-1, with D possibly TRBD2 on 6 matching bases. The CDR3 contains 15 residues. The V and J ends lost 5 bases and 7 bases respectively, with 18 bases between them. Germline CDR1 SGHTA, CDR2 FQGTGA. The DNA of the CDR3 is TGTGCCAGCAGCCTGGGCGGGACCGGGGTGAATGAGCAGTTCTTC. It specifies CASSLGGTGVNEQFF.

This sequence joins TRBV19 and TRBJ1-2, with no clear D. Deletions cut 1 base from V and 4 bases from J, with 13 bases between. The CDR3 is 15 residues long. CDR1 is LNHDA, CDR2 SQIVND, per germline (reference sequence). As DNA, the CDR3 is TGTGCCAGTAGTATAGCCCCGGGTTTCGGCTATGGCTACACCTTC. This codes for CASSIAPGFGYGYTF.

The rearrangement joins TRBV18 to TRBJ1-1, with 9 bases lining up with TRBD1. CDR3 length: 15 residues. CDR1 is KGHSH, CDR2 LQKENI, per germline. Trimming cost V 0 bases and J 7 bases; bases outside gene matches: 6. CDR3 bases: TGTGCCAGCTCACCACCGGGACAGGGTGGTGTTGAAGCTTTCTTT. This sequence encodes CASSPPGQGGVEAFF. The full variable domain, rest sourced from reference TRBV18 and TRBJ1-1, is NAGVMQNPRHLVRRRGQEARLRCSPMKGHSHVYWYRQLPEEGLKFMVYLQKENIIDESGMPKERFSAEFPKEGPSILRIQQVVRGDSAAYFCASSPPGQGGVEAFFGQGTRLTVV.

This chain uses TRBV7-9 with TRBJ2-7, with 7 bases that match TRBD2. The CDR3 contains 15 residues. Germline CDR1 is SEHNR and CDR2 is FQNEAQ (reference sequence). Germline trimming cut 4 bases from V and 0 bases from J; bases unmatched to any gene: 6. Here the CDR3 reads CASSSLGRSSYEQYF. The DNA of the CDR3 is TGTGCCAGCAGCTCCCTCGGGAGGAGCTCCTACGAGCAGTACTTC. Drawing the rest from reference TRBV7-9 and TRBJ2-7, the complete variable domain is DTGVSQNPRHKITKRGQNVTFRCDPISEHNRLYWYRQTLGQGPEFLTYFQNEAQLEKSRLLSDRFSAERPKGSFSTLEIQRTEQGDSAMYLCASSSLGRSSYEQYFGPGTRLTVT.

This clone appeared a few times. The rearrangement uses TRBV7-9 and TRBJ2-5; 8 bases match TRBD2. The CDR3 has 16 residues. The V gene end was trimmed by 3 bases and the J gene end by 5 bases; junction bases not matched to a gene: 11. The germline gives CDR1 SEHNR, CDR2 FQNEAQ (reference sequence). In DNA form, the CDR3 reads TGTGCCAGCAGCTTTGGGATAAGCGGGAGAGGGGAGACCCAGTACTTC. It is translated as CASSFGISGRGETQYF.

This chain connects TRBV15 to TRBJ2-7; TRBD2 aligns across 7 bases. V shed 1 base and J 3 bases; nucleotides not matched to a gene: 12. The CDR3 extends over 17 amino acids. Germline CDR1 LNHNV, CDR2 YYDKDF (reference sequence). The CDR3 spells CATSRVAAGREGYEQYF. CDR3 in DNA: TGTGCCACCAGCAGAGTGGCTGCGGGGAGGGAGGGCTACGAGCAGTACTTC.

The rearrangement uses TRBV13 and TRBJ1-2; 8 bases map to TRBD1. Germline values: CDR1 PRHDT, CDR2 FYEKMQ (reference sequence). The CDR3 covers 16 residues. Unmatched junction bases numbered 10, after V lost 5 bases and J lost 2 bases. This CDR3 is CASSPSGQGINYGYTF. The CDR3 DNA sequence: TGTGCCAGCAGCCCTAGTGGACAGGGAATCAACTATGGCTACACCTTC.

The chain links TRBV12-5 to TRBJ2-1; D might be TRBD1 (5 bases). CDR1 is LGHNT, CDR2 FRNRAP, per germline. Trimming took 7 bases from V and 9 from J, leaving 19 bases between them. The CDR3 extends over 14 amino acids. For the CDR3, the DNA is TGTGCTAGTGTCCCGGACAACCCCCAGAGTGAGCAGTTCTTC. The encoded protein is CASVPDNPQSEQFF.

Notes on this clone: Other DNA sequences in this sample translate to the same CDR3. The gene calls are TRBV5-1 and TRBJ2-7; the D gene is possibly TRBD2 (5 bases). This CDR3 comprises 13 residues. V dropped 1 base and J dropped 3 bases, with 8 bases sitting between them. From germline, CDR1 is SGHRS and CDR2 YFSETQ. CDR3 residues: CASSLLGDYEQYF. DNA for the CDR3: TGCGCCAGCAGCTTGTTGGGAGACTACGAGCAGTACTTC.

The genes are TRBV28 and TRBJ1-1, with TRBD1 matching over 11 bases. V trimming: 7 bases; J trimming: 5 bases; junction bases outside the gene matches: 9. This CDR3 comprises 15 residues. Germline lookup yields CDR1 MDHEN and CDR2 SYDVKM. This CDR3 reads CASKRTGGLGTEAFF. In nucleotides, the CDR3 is TGTGCCAGCAAAAGGACAGGGGGCCTGGGGACTGAAGCTTTCTTT. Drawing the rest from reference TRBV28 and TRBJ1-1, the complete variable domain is DVKVTQSSRYLVKRTGEKVFLECVQDMDHENMFWYRQDPGLGLRLIYFSYDVKMKEKGDIPEGYSVSREKKERFSLILESASTNQTSMYLCASKRTGGLGTEAFFGQGTRLTVV.

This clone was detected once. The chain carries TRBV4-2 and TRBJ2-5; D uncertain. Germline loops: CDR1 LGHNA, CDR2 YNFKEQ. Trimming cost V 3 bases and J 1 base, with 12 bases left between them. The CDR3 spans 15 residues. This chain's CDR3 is CASSQAVGFQETQYF. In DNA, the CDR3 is TGTGCCAGCAGCCAGGCCGTCGGGTTCCAAGAGACCCAGTACTTC.

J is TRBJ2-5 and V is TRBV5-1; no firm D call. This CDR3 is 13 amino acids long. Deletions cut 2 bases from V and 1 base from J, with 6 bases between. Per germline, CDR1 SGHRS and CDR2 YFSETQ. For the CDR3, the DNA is TGCGCCAGCAGCTTCGTCCCCCAAGAGACCCAGTACTTC. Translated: CASSFVPQETQYF.

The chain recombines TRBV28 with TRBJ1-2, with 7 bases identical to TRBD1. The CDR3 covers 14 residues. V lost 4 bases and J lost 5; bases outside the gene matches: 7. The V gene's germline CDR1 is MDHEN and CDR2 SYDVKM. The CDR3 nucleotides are TGTGCCAGCAGTTCCACCGGGACAGCTTATGGCTACACCTTC. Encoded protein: CASSSTGTAYGYTF.

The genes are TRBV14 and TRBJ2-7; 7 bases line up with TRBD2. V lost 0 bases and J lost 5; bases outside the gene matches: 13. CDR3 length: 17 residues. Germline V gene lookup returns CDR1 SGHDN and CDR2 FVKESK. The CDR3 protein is CASSQDVGGRKGNEQYF. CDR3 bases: TGTGCCAGCAGCCAAGATGTGGGCGGGAGAAAGGGCAACGAGCAGTACTTC. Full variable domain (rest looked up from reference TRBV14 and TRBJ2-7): EAGVTQFPSHSVIEKGQTVTLRCDPISGHDNLYWYRRVMGKEIKFLLHFVKESKQDESGMPNNRFLAERTGGTYSTLKVQPAELEDSGVYFCASSQDVGGRKGNEQYFGPGTRLTVT.

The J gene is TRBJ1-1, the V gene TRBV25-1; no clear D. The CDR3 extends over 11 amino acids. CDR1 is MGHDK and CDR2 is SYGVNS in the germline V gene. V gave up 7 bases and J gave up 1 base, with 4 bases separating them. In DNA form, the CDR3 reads TGTGCCAGCATGCGGAACACTGAAGCTTTCTTT. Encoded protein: CASMRNTEAFF.

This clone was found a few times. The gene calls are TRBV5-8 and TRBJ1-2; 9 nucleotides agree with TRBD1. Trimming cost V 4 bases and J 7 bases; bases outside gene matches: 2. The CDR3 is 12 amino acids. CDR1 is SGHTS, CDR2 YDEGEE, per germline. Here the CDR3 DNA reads TGTGCCAGCAGCCGGACAGGGGCTGGCTACACCTTC. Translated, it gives CASSRTGAGYTF.

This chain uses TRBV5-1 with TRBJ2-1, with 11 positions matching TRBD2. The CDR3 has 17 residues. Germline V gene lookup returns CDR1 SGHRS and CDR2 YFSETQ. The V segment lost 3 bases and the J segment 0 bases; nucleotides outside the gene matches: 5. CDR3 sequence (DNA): TGCGCCAGCAGCTCAGTTACTAGCGGGAGCTCCTACAATGAGCAGTTCTTC. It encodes CASSSVTSGSSYNEQFF. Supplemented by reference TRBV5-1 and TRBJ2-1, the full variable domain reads KAGVTQTPRYLIKTRGQQVTLSCSPISGHRSVSWYQQTPGQGLQFLFEYFSETQRNKGNFPGRFSGRQFSNSRSEMNVSTLELGDSALYLCASSSVTSGSSYNEQFFGPGTRLTVL.

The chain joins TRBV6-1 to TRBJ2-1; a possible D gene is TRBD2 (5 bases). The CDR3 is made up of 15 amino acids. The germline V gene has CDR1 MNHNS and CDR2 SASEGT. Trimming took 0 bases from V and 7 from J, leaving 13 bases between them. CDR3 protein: CASSEALARKNEQFF. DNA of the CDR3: TGTGCCAGCAGTGAAGCTCTAGCAAGAAAAAATGAGCAGTTCTTC.

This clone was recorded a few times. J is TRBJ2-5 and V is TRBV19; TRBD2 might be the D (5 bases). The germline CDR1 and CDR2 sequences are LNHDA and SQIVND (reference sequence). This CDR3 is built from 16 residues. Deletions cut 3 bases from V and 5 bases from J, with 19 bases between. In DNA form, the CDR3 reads TGTGCCAGTAGTATGTCTGGGCGGAGGCACGGGGAGACCCAGTACTTC. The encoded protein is CASSMSGRRHGETQYF.

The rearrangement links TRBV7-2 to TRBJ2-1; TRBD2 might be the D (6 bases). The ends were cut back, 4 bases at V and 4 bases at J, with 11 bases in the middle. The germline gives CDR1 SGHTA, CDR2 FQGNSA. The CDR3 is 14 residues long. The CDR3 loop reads CASSSAAGYNEQFF. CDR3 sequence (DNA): TGTGCCAGCAGCTCGGCGGCGGGGTACAATGAGCAGTTCTTC.

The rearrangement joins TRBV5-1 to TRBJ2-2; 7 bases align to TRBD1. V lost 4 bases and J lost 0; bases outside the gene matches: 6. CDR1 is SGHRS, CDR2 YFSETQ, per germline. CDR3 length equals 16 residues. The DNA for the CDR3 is TGCGCCAGCAGCATACAGGGGTTTGCGAACACCGGGGAGCTGTTTTTT. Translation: CASSIQGFANTGELFF. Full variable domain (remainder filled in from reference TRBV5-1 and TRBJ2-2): KAGVTQTPRYLIKTRGQQVTLSCSPISGHRSVSWYQQTPGQGLQFLFEYFSETQRNKGNFPGRFSGRQFSNSRSEMNVSTLELGDSALYLCASSIQGFANTGELFFGEGSRLTVL.

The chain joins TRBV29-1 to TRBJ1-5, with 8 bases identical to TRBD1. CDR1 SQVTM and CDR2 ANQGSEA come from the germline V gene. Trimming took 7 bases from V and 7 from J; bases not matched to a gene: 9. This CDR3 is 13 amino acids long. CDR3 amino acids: CSARQGSGQPQHF. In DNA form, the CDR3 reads TGCAGCGCCCGACAGGGGTCCGGCCAGCCCCAGCATTTT.

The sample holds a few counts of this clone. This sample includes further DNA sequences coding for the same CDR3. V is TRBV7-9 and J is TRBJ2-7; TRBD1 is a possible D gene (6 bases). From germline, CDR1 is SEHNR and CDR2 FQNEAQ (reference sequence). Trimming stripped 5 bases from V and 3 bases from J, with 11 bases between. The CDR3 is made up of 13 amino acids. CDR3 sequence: CASSHPRGYEQYF. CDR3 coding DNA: TGTGCCAGCAGCCATCCCAGGGGCTACGAGCAGTACTTC.

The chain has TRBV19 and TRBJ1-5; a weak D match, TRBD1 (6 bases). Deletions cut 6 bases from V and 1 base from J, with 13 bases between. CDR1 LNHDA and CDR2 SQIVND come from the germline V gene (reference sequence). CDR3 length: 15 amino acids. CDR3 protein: CASRLGARSNQPQHF. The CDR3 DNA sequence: TGTGCCAGTAGGTTGGGGGCGCGGAGCAATCAGCCCCAGCATTTT.